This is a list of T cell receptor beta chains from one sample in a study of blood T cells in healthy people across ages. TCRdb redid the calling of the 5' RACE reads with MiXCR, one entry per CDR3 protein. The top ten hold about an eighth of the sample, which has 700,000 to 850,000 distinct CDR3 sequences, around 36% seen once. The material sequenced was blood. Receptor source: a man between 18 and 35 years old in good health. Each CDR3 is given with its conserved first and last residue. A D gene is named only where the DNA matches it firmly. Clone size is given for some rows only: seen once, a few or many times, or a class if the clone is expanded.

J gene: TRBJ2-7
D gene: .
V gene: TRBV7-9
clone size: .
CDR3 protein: CASSSQQVQYF
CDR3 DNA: TGTGCCAGCAGTTCCCAACAGGTGCAGTACTTC

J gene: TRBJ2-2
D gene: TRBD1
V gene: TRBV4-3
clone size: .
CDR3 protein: CASEDRGRVTGELFF
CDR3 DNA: TGCGCCAGCGAAGACAGGGGGCGGGTCACCGGGGAGCTGTTTTTT

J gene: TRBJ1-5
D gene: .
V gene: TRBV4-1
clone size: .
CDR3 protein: CASSHQENNQPQHF
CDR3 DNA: TGCGCCAGCAGCCATCAGGAGAACAATCAGCCCCAGCATTTT

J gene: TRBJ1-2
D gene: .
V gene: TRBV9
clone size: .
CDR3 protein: CASSSHGSYGYTF
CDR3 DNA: TGTGCCAGCAGCTCCCACGGCAGCTATGGCTACACCTTC

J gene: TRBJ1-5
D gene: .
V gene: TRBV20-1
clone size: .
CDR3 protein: CSAKDPWEYSNQPQHF
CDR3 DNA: TGCAGTGCTAAGGACCCTTGGGAGTATAGCAATCAGCCCCAGCATTTT

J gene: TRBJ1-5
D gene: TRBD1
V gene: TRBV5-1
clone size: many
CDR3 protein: CASSAAGGPGNQPQHF
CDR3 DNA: TGCGCCAGCAGCGCCGCAGGGGGCCCAGGCAATCAGCCCCAGCATTTT

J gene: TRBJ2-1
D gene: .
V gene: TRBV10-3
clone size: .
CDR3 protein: CAISESNSNEQFF
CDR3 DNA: TGTGCCATCAGTGAGTCTAACTCCAATGAGCAGTTCTTC

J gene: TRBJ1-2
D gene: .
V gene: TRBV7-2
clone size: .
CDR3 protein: CASSLEPPPGAYGYTF
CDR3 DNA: TGTGCCAGCAGCTTGGAGCCACCGCCGGGTGCCTATGGCTACACCTTC

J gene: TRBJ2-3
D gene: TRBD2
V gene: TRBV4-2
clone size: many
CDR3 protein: CASSQQGLAGDTDTQYF
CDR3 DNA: TGTGCCAGCAGCCAACAAGGACTAGCGGGGGACACAGATACGCAGTATTTT

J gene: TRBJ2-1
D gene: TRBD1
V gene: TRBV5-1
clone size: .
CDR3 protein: CASRTGSMNEQFF
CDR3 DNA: TGCGCCAGCAGGACAGGGTCAATGAATGAGCAGTTCTTC

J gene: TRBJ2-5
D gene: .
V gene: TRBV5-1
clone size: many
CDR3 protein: CASSLISKQETQYF
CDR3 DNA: TGCGCCAGCAGCTTGATATCAAAACAAGAGACCCAGTACTTC

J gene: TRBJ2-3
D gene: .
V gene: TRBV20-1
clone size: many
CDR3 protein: CSATRLGQDTQYF
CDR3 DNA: TGCAGTGCGACCAGACTGGGTCAAGATACGCAGTATTTT

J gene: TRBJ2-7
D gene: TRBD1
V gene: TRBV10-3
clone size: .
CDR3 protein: CAISAGQGASYEQYF
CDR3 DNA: TGTGCCATCAGTGCGGGACAGGGGGCTTCCTACGAGCAGTACTTC

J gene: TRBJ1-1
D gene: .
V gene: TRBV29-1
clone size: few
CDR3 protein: CSVVPGGTEAFF
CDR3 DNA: TGCAGCGTTGTTCCGGGGGGCACTGAAGCTTTCTTT

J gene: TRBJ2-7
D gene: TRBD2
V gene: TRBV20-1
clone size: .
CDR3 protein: CSARDGSGGYNEQYF
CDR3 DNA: TGCAGTGCTAGAGATGGTAGCGGGGGGTACAATGAGCAGTACTTC

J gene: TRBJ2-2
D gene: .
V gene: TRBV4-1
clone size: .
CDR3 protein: CASRAGENTGELFF
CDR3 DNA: TGCGCCAGCAGGGCAGGGGAGAACACCGGGGAGCTGTTTTTT

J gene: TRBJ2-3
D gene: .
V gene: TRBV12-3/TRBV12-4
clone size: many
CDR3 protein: CASSPQGGGTDTQYF
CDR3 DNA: TGTGCCAGCAGTCCACAGGGAGGGGGCACAGATACGCAGTATTTT

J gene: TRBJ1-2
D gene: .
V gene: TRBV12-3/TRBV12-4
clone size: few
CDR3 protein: CASSFGKAYTF
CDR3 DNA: TGTGCCAGCAGTTTTGGGAAAGCCTACACCTTC

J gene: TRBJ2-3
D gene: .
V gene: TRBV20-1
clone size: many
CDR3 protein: CSARDPTGEGTQYF
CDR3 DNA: TGCAGTGCTAGGGACCCGACCGGTGAGGGTACGCAGTATTTT